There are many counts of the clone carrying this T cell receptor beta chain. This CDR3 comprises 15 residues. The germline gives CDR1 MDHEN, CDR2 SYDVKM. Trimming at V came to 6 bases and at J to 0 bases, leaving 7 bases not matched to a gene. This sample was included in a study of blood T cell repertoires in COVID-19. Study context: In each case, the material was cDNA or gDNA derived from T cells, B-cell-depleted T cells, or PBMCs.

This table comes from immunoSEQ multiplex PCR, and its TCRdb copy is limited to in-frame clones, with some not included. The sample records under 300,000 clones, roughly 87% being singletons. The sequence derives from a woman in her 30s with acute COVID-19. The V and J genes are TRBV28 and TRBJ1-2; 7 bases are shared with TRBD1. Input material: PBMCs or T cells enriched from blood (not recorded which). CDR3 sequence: CASSPGTEANYGYTF. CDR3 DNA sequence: TGTGCCAGCAGCCCTGGGACAGAAGCTAACTATGGCTACACCTTC.